The 20 T cell receptor beta chains below were found in one sample sequenced in a study of identical twins. One entry per CDR3 protein results from TCRdb running MiXCR on the 5' RACE reads. The table lists 500,000 to 600,000 distinct CDR3 sequences, 22% of them singletons. This same sample was also taken into another study, of T cells expressing NK-cell markers.

Sample: CD4+ T cells sorted from blood. The origin of the receptors is a woman under 30 in good health.

The CDR3 reads CSARGLRDRGYNEQFF. CDR3 bases: TGCAGTGCTAGAGGCCTCCGGGACAGGGGTTACAATGAGCAGTTCTTC. The rearrangement joins TRBV20-1 to TRBJ2-1, with TRBD1 matching 10 bases. From germline, CDR1 is DFQATT and CDR2 SNEGSKA (reference sequence). The CDR3 has 16 residues. The V segment lost 1 base and the J segment 4 bases; nucleotides outside the gene matches: 7.

The chain recombines TRBV7-9 with TRBJ1-1; D remains unclear. CDR1 and CDR2 from the germline V gene are SEHNR and FQNEAQ (reference sequence). V dropped 7 bases and J dropped 0 bases, with 6 bases sitting between them. There are 12 residues in the CDR3. The CDR3 DNA follows: TGTGCCAGCACCCTACTGAACACTGAAGCTTTCTTT. Translated: CASTLLNTEAFF. The full variable domain, completed using reference TRBV7-9 and TRBJ1-1, is DTGVSQNPRHKITKRGQNVTFRCDPISEHNRLYWYRQTLGQGPEFLTYFQNEAQLEKSRLLSDRFSAERPKGSFSTLEIQRTEQGDSAMYLCASTLLNTEAFFGQGTRLTVV.

This clonotype was observed a handful of times. The chain is built from TRBV10-3 and TRBJ2-1; no reliable D call. CDR3 length: 13 amino acids. The germline V gene encodes CDR1 ENHRY and CDR2 SYGVKD. V was shortened by 0 bases and J by 9 bases, with 9 bases between the two germline ends. CDR3 region: CAISESGSSEQFF. Here the CDR3 DNA reads TGTGCCATCAGTGAGTCGGGCAGTAGTGAGCAGTTCTTC.

This rearrangement joins TRBV5-6 to TRBJ1-1; the D is unclear. Germline assignment: CDR1 SGHDT and CDR2 YYEEEE. The CDR3 loop spans 11 amino acids. Trimming shortened V by 0 bases and J by 11 bases, and 8 bases separated the two germline ends. DNA for the CDR3: TGTGCCAGCAGCTTGGGTGCCCGGGCTTTCTTT. Translating gives CASSLGARAFF.

The rearrangement joins TRBV10-3 to TRBJ2-7; D perhaps matches TRBD2 (6 bases). Trimming cost V 9 bases and J 1 base, with 16 bases left between them. The CDR3 is 14 amino acids. Germline CDR1 reads ENHRY; CDR2 reads SYGVKD. CDR3 DNA sequence: TGTGCCATAGCTAGGGAGGAGGGATCCTACGAGCAGTACTTC. Encoded protein: CAIAREEGSYEQYF.

The chain is built from TRBV12-3 or TRBV12-4 and TRBJ2-7, with no clear D. The CDR3 is 13 amino acids. Trimming left V 2 bases short and J 4 bases short, with 9 bases between. The CDR3 sequence is CASSLWGGYEQYF. As DNA, the CDR3 is TGTGCCAGCAGTTTATGGGGTGGGTACGAGCAGTACTTC.

In this sample, this clonotype turned up a few times. This sequence joins TRBV7-9 and TRBJ1-2; maybe TRBD1 (5 bases). CDR1 SEHNR and CDR2 FQNEAQ come from the germline V gene (reference sequence). Trimming removed 1 base from V and 4 bases from J, with 13 bases in between. This CDR3 has 15 amino acids. This chain's CDR3 is CASSLVVMRGYGYTF. The DNA of the CDR3 is TGTGCCAGCAGCTTAGTCGTCATGAGGGGCTATGGCTACACCTTC.

The chain couples TRBV6-5 to TRBJ2-3; the D is unclear. The CDR3 runs 16 residues. Trimming removed 0 bases from V and 0 bases from J, with 10 bases in between. Germline CDR1 reads MNHEY; CDR2 reads SVGAGI. The CDR3 coding sequence is TGTGCCAGCAGTTACTCGGTTGGTGGAAGCACAGATACGCAGTATTTT. Amino acids: CASSYSVGGSTDTQYF.

The V gene is TRBV20-1, the J gene TRBJ1-3, with D unresolved. Looked up from germline, CDR1 is DFQATT and CDR2 is SNEGSKA (reference sequence). This CDR3 has 12 amino acids. V shed 3 bases and J shed 0 bases, with 3 bases lying between them. CDR3: CSASLSGNTIYF. For the CDR3, the DNA is TGCAGTGCTAGTCTCTCTGGAAACACCATATATTTT.

This chain links TRBV6-5 with TRBJ1-2, with D possibly TRBD1 on 6 matching bases. V lost 7 bases and J 8 bases, leaving 14 bases between the germline ends. CDR1 and CDR2 from the germline V gene are MNHEY and SVGAGI. There are 12 residues in the CDR3. CDR3 bases: TGTGCCAGCACCCACAGGGCTGGCGGCTACACCTTC. Encoded protein: CASTHRAGGYTF.

This sequence joins TRBV10-3 and TRBJ2-1, with D unresolved. Trimming shortened V by 0 bases and J by 2 bases, and 5 bases separated the two germline ends. The CDR3 is 14 residues long. The germline V gene encodes CDR1 ENHRY and CDR2 SYGVKD. The CDR3 region is CAISESQPYNEQFF. CDR3 bases: TGTGCCATCAGTGAGTCCCAACCCTACAATGAGCAGTTCTTC.

The V and J genes are TRBV20-1 and TRBJ2-5; D possibly uses TRBD1 or TRBD2 (5 bases each). V lost 4 bases and J lost 7, with 16 bases in between. CDR1 is DFQATT and CDR2 is SNEGSKA in the germline V gene (reference sequence). The length of the CDR3 is 13 residues. The chain's CDR3 is CSAIEGSPGTQYF. The CDR3 DNA reads as TGCAGTGCTATCGAGGGGAGTCCGGGGACCCAGTACTTC.

This rearrangement joins TRBV20-1 to TRBJ2-1; a possible D gene is TRBD1 (6 bases). This CDR3 has 13 amino acids. Germline V gene sequence: CDR1 DFQATT, CDR2 SNEGSKA (reference sequence). V lost 6 bases and J lost 12, with 21 bases in between. This chain's CDR3 is CSASGEPALGQFF. DNA of the CDR3: TGCAGTGCCTCAGGGGAGCCAGCTCTCGGGCAGTTCTTC.

The rearrangement links TRBV24-1 to TRBJ2-2; D ambiguous. The germline V gene encodes CDR1 KGHDR and CDR2 SFDVKD. Trimming cost V 6 bases and J 7 bases, with 5 bases left between them. The CDR3 contains 11 residues. CDR3 sequence reads: CATSSNGELFF. CDR3 nucleotides: TGTGCCACCAGTTCGAACGGGGAGCTGTTTTTT.

This clonotype turned up a few times. V is TRBV6-1 and J is TRBJ1-2; D remains ambiguous. The V gene's germline CDR1 is MNHNS and CDR2 SASEGT. The V end lost 2 bases, the J end lost 3 bases, and 7 bases lay between the germline ends. The CDR3 has 13 amino acids. The CDR3 sequence: CASSEWTDYGYTF. The CDR3 DNA follows: TGTGCCAGCAGTGAATGGACTGACTATGGCTACACCTTC.

The V and J genes are TRBV5-1 and TRBJ2-1; D unresolved. Trimming cost V 1 base and J 8 bases, with 13 bases left between them. Germline V gives CDR1 SGHRS, CDR2 YFSETQ. This CDR3 has 14 residues. This chain's CDR3 is CASSLLQRGDEQFF. The CDR3 nucleotides are TGCGCCAGCAGCTTGCTTCAACGAGGCGATGAGCAGTTCTTC.

This clonotype has only a few counts. The rearrangement joins TRBV20-1 to TRBJ2-7; tentatively, D is TRBD1 or TRBD2 (5 bases each). V shed 3 bases and J shed 4 bases, with 13 bases lying between them. The CDR3 spans 13 residues. The germline CDR1 and CDR2 sequences are DFQATT and SNEGSKA (reference sequence). The CDR3 here is CSARKMGEYEQYF. The CDR3 nucleotides are TGCAGTGCTAGGAAGATGGGGGAATACGAGCAGTACTTC.

This clonotype was recorded a few times. The J gene is TRBJ2-7, the V gene TRBV14, with D tentatively TRBD1 (7 bases). Germline V gives CDR1 SGHDN, CDR2 FVKESK. CDR3 length: 15 amino acids. V lost 0 bases to trimming and J lost 7 bases, with 16 bases between them. Here the CDR3 DNA reads TGTGCCAGCAGCCAAGATCGGAGGGGGCCTCGGGAGCAGTACTTC. It specifies CASSQDRRGPREQYF.

The chain links TRBV19 to TRBJ2-7; D uncertain. The V gene lost 3 bases and the J gene lost 3 bases, with 9 bases spanning the gap. Germline V gives CDR1 LNHDA, CDR2 SQIVND (reference sequence). The length of the CDR3 is 13 residues. The CDR3 reads CASSMGSGYEQYF. CDR3 in DNA: TGTGCCAGTAGTATGGGTTCGGGCTACGAGCAGTACTTC.

This clonotype was picked up a small number of times. The V call is TRBV12-3 or TRBV12-4, the J call TRBJ2-1; 9 bases fit TRBD1. CDR3 length: 15 amino acids. V dropped 5 bases and J dropped 15; count of bases not matched to a gene: 17. CDR3 amino acids: CASSLRPGTGSGSFF. The CDR3 DNA sequence: TGTGCCAGCAGTCTACGTCCCGGGACAGGGTCGGGTTCGTTCTTC.